This TCR beta chain was sequenced in a study of blood T cell repertoires in COVID-19. On the study more broadly: Sites across the United States, Italy and Spain contributed samples from acute and convalescent COVID-19. In each case, the material was cDNA or gDNA derived from T cells, B-cell-depleted T cells, or PBMCs.

Authors' data handling: Using reference gene primer amplification, nucleated cell counts were estimated. Sequenced by immunoSEQ multiplex PCR; TCRdb stores in-frame clones only, minus some. The V and J calls and clone size are taken from that table; D and trimming were inferred from the DNA. The sample yields about 41,000 clones, roughly nine tenths seen once. The length of the CDR3 is 17 residues. Trimming stripped 0 bases from V and 6 bases from J, with 15 bases between. Germline V gene lookup returns CDR1 ENHRY and CDR2 SYGVKD. This clone turned up a few times. This sequence joins TRBV10-3 and TRBJ1-6, with D unresolved. The clonotype originates from a man aged 55 to 70 with acute or convalescent COVID-19. Sample: peripheral blood. CDR3 in DNA: TGTGCCATCAGTGAGTCACTGTACTCGCTTTCTAATTCACCCCTCCACTTT. This sequence encodes CAISESLYSLSNSPLHF.